This entry is about one T cell receptor beta chain. The germline V gene has CDR1 SGHRS and CDR2 YFSETQ. Trimming pared 4 bases from V and 7 bases from J, leaving 15 bases between. The length of the CDR3 is 14 residues. This PCR relied on a set of 60 Vbeta primers and 13 Jbeta primers. Repertoires were generated with immunoSEQ multiplex PCR, while TCRdb's copy carries only in-frame clones and drops some. The data contain over 110,000 clones, around 77% of them seen just once; the ten biggest clones take up more than 0.95%. This sample is part of a study of cytomegalovirus exposure and HLA in healthy donors.

The source is a young man in good health and CMV-seronegative. The sample was PBMCs. The chain is built from TRBV5-1 and TRBJ1-5, with D perhaps TRBD1 (6 bases). CDR3 in amino acids: CASSKAGGGQPQHF. For the CDR3, the DNA is TGCGCCAGCAGCAAGGCGGGGGGGGGCCAGCCCCAGCATTTT. Variable domain in full (rest from reference TRBV5-1 and TRBJ1-5): KAGVTQTPRYLIKTRGQQVTLSCSPISGHRSVSWYQQTPGQGLQFLFEYFSETQRNKGNFPGRFSGRQFSNSRSEMNVSTLELGDSALYLCASSKAGGGQPQHFGDGTRLSIL.